Below, one TCR beta chain is given with its context. The antigen remains unidentified. Trimming cost V 6 bases and J 5 bases, with 17 bases left between them. Germline assignment: CDR1 SGHDT and CDR2 YYEEEE. CDR3 length equals 15 residues. These data belong to a study of cytomegalovirus exposure and HLA in healthy donors. Findings and limits, study-wide: Cytomegalovirus association was assigned to about 150 TCR beta chains. The classifier, whose performance was assessed in both the original and validation cohorts, reportedly diagnosed cytomegalovirus status with high specificity and sensitivity.

Method: immunoSEQ multiplex PCR; TCRdb's copy keeps in-frame clones and lacks some. The sample has over 150,000 clones; roughly 86% are singletons. The sequenced sample consisted of PBMCs. This chain uses TRBV5-6 with TRBJ2-2; D is possibly TRBD1 (5 bases). The receptor was derived from a woman aged 18-29 years in good health and CMV-seropositive. The CDR3 coding sequence is TGTGCCAGCACCCCGCAGGGCCGACGGACCGGGGAGCTGTTTTTT. It specifies CASTPQGRRTGELFF.